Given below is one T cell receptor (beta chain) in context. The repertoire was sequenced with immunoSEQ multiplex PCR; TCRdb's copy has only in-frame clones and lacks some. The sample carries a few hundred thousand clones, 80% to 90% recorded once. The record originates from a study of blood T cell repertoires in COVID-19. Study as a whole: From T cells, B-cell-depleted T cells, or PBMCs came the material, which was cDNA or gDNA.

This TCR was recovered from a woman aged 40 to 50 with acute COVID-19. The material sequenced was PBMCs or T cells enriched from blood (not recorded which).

CDR3 sequence reads: CASHRGSGGNQPQHF. In nucleotides, the CDR3 is TGTGCCAGCCACAGGGGAAGTGGAGGCAATCAGCCCCAGCATTTT. This rearrangement joins TRBV28 to TRBJ1-5; 7 bases match TRBD1. V shed 8 bases, J shed 2 bases, and the junction held 9 bases outside the gene matches. This CDR3 contains 15 residues. Germline CDR1 is MDHEN and CDR2 is SYDVKM.